This T cell receptor (beta chain) was found in a study of cytomegalovirus exposure and HLA in healthy donors. Study overall: Earlier, 90 million to 140 million unique TCR beta sequences were recovered from around 190 million T cells by an analysis.

CDR3 length equals 14 residues. Germline CDR1 is GTSNPN and CDR2 is SVGIG (reference sequence). Trimming stripped 3 bases from V and 10 bases from J, with 16 bases between. General study points: 87-base-pair reads could not separate some V segments, including TRBV6-2 and TRBV6-3. For TCR beta chains, V- and J-gene trimming was later linked to a missense DCLRE1C variant.

13 Jbeta primers and 60 Vbeta primers were used for the PCR. The table came from immunoSEQ multiplex PCR; TCRdb's copy has only in-frame clones and leaves some out. The repertoire includes 160,000 or so clones, roughly four fifths of them detected once, and around 10% sits in the top ten. This clone was counted a few times. Its antigen is currently unknown. This receptor was identified in a man in his forties or fifties in good health and CMV-seropositive. The V call is TRBV30, the J call TRBJ1-6; D may be TRBD1 (6 bases). Sequencing was carried out using PBMCs. CDR3 sequence reads: CAWRPQGGRSPLHF. CDR3 bases: TGTGCCTGGAGACCACAGGGAGGGCGATCACCCCTCCACTTT.